What follows are 30 T cell receptor beta chains derived from one specimen sequenced in a study of blood T cell repertoires in COVID-19. The data were produced by immunoSEQ multiplex PCR, yet TCRdb's version contains in-frame clones alone and is incomplete. The sample holds about 130,000 clones, over 60% seen once. Sequencing was done on a sample of peripheral blood. The receptors come from a woman aged 70-85 years with acute or convalescent COVID-19.

The V gene is TRBV6-5, the J gene TRBJ1-1; D is uncertain. V was pared by 0 bases and J by 5 bases, with 7 bases between. The CDR3 is made up of 13 amino acids. Germline V gene data show CDR1 as MNHEY and CDR2 as SVGAGI. The CDR3 reads CASSYSRETEAFF. The CDR3 nucleotides read TGTGCCAGCAGTTACTCGAGGGAGACTGAAGCTTTCTTT.

The genes are TRBV30 and TRBJ2-7; D is unresolved. Germline-derived CDR1 and CDR2 are GTSNPN and SVGIG (reference sequence). V was pared by 0 bases and J by 2 bases, with 20 bases between. The CDR3 contains 17 residues. CDR3 nucleotides: TGTGCCTGGAGTGTATTCTCGGGTGCGGATATAGCCTACGAGCAGTACTTC. This gives the protein CAWSVFSGADIAYEQYF.

The chain is built from TRBV19 and TRBJ2-3; weak D call: TRBD2 (6 bases). CDR3 length: 14 residues. The germline V gene has CDR1 LNHDA and CDR2 SQIVND (reference sequence). V lost 7 bases, J lost 2 bases, and 13 bases lay in between. The DNA for the CDR3 is TGTGCCAGTATTCCGGGGGAGGTCACAGATACGCAGTATTTT. Translated: CASIPGEVTDTQYF. The whole variable domain, filled in from reference TRBV19 and TRBJ2-3, reads DGGITQSPKYLFRKEGQNVTLSCEQNLNHDAMYWYRQDPGQGLRLIYYSQIVNDFQKGDIAEGYSVSREKKESFPLTVTSAQKNPTAFYLCASIPGEVTDTQYFGPGTRLTVL.

The chain employs TRBV9 and TRBJ1-2; a weak D match, TRBD1 (5 bases). There are 14 residues in the CDR3. The germline V and J ends were trimmed by 0 bases and 6 bases, with 12 bases remaining between them. Germline V CDR1 and CDR2: SGDLS, YYNGEE. The CDR3, as DNA: TGTGCCAGCAGCGTAGGAGGGACTTTAGATGGCTACACCTTC. Amino acid sequence: CASSVGGTLDGYTF. The whole variable domain, remainder taken from reference TRBV9 and TRBJ1-2, is DSGVTQTPKHLITATGQRVTLRCSPRSGDLSVYWYQQSLDQGLQFLIQYYNGEERAKGNILERFSAQQFPDLHSELNLSSLELGDSALYFCASSVGGTLDGYTFGSGTRLTVV.

This clone has only one observation. The rearrangement uses TRBV9 and TRBJ2-5; 9 bases map to TRBD2. The ends lost 3 bases at V and 0 bases at J; junction bases unmatched: 3. Per germline, CDR1 SGDLS and CDR2 YYNGEE. This CDR3 comprises 15 residues. The CDR3 nucleotides are TGTGCCAGCAGCGATAGCGGGGGATACCAAGAGACCCAGTACTTC. Its protein is CASSDSGGYQETQYF.

The chain couples TRBV7-3 to TRBJ2-2; a possible D gene is TRBD1 (5 bases). Trimming stripped 2 bases from V and 1 base from J, with 14 bases between. The CDR3 consists of 17 residues. Germline values: CDR1 SGHTA, CDR2 FQGTGA. Here the CDR3 reads CASSLVAATVNTGELFF. The CDR3, as DNA: TGTGCCAGCAGCTTAGTGGCGGCGACAGTGAACACCGGGGAGCTGTTTTTT.

The rearrangement joins TRBV7-9 to TRBJ2-5, with 12 bases aligning to TRBD2. This CDR3 has 17 amino acids. After removal of 5 bases from V and 1 base from J, the junction contained 8 bases not matched to a gene. Per the germline V gene, CDR1 is SEHNR and CDR2 is FQNEAQ (reference sequence). CDR3 region: CASSPGQLAGGQETQYF. For the CDR3, the DNA is TGTGCCAGCAGCCCGGGGCAACTAGCGGGGGGCCAAGAGACCCAGTACTTC.

This clone was seen at least ten times. The V gene is TRBV13, the J gene TRBJ1-4, with a tentative D call TRBD1 (6 bases). Germline CDR1 is PRHDT and CDR2 is FYEKMQ (reference sequence). The CDR3 runs 17 residues. Trimming shortened V by 5 bases and J by 6 bases, and 22 bases separated the two germline ends. CDR3 nucleotides: TGTGCCAGCAGCCTACTAACCGGGACCCCAGGGGATGAAAAACTGTTTTTT. Encoded protein: CASSLLTGTPGDEKLFF. The complete variable domain, with remaining parts taken from reference TRBV13 and TRBJ1-4, reads AAGVIQSPRHLIKEKRETATLKCYPIPRHDTVYWYQQGPGQDPQFLISFYEKMQSDKGSIPDRFSAQQFSDYHSELNMSSLELGDSALYFCASSLLTGTPGDEKLFFGSGTQLSVL.

This chain joins TRBV19 and TRBJ1-1, with D uncertain. V lost 10 bases and J 1 base, leaving 19 bases between the germline ends. Germline-derived CDR1 and CDR2 are LNHDA and SQIVND (reference sequence). The CDR3 runs 15 residues. CDR3 in amino acids: CAIKRAEGANTEAFF. CDR3 nucleotide sequence: TGTGCCATCAAACGGGCCGAGGGAGCGAACACTGAAGCTTTCTTT.

Only one count was recorded for this clone. CDR3 sequence (DNA): TGTGCCAGCGACTTAACCCAGCGGGGTCTCCCCCACACCATATATTTT. Protein sequence: CASDLTQRGLPHTIYF. V and J are TRBV6-6 and TRBJ1-3; D unclear. This CDR3 spans 16 amino acids. CDR1 is MNHNY, CDR2 SVGAGI, per germline (reference sequence). With 8 bases removed from V and 8 bases from J, the gap between germline ends came to 25 bases.

This chain links TRBV6-1 with TRBJ1-1, with D tentatively TRBD1 (6 bases). This CDR3 is built from 17 residues. The germline CDR1 and CDR2 sequences are MNHNS and SASEGT. Trimming pared 3 bases from V and 5 bases from J, leaving 22 bases between. The CDR3 sequence: CASSDRDTSMSNTEAFF. In nucleotides, the CDR3 is TGTGCCAGCAGTGACCGGGACACGTCGATGAGTAATACTGAAGCTTTCTTT.

J is TRBJ2-1 and V is TRBV29-1; 9 positions agree with TRBD2. V gave up 4 bases and J gave up 2 bases; unmatched junction bases: 6. CDR1 is SQVTM, CDR2 ANQGSEA, per germline. CDR3 size: 15 residues. This chain's CDR3 is CSVVASGKTYNEQFF. CDR3 nucleotide sequence: TGCAGCGTTGTTGCTAGCGGGAAGACCTACAATGAGCAGTTCTTC.

By its share, this clone is medium-sized (0.01 to 0.1%). The chain uses TRBV6-5 and TRBJ1-5, with 7 bases aligning to TRBD1. CDR1 and CDR2 from the germline V gene are MNHEY and SVGAGI. This CDR3 region has 13 residues. J was trimmed by 6 bases and V by 4 bases; bases with no gene match: 3. Here the CDR3 reads CASSSRQGQPQHF. CDR3 bases: TGTGCCAGCAGTTCCCGACAGGGTCAGCCCCAGCATTTT.

The chain employs TRBV6-2 or TRBV6-3 and TRBJ1-1, with 7 bases lining up with TRBD1. CDR1 is MNHEY and CDR2 is SVGEGT in the germline V gene. CDR3 length: 15 amino acids. V gave up 5 bases and J gave up 5 bases; unmatched junction bases: 11. CDR3 residues: CASSPVGGGYTEAFF. CDR3 nucleotide sequence: TGTGCCAGCAGTCCCGTCGGAGGGGGCTATACTGAAGCTTTCTTT.

This rearrangement joins TRBV28 to TRBJ1-2, with 9 bases matching TRBD1. The germline CDR1 and CDR2 sequences are MDHEN and SYDVKM. This CDR3 contains 14 residues. Trimming removed 3 bases from V and 7 bases from J; junction bases left unmatched: 6. Written as DNA, the CDR3 is TGTGCCAGCAGTTTGACGGGACAGGGCAGTGGCTACACCTTC. This codes for CASSLTGQGSGYTF.

This clone was picked up many times. The V call is TRBV28, the J call TRBJ1-2; D uncertain. CDR1 and CDR2 from the germline V gene are MDHEN and SYDVKM. The CDR3 contains 13 residues. The V end lost 5 bases, the J end lost 0 bases, and 7 bases lay between the germline ends. CDR3 coding DNA: TGTGCCAGCAGTAGAAGAGCTAACTATGGCTACACCTTC. The encoded protein is CASSRRANYGYTF.

The chain is built from TRBV15 and TRBJ2-2, with a weak D call TRBD2 (5 bases). CDR1 is LNHNV, CDR2 YYDKDF, per germline (reference sequence). V was pared by 5 bases and J by 1 base, with 8 bases between. The CDR3 consists of 14 residues. The CDR3 sequence: CATSDGLNTGELFF. In DNA form, the CDR3 reads TGTGCCACCAGCGACGGACTGAACACCGGGGAGCTGTTTTTT.

V usage is TRBV28 and J usage is TRBJ1-2; D is unclear. This CDR3 is built from 15 residues. V was shortened by 5 bases and J by 4 bases, with 17 bases between the two germline ends. Germline V gives CDR1 MDHEN, CDR2 SYDVKM. DNA for the CDR3: TGTGCCAGCAGTCCAACTACAGAGGGCCTCTATGGCTACACCTTC. Amino acid sequence: CASSPTTEGLYGYTF.

The chain joins TRBV4-1 to TRBJ1-1; D call uncertain. Germline V lookup: CDR1 MGHRA, CDR2 YSYEKL. The germline V and J ends were trimmed by 1 base and 11 bases, with 14 bases remaining between them. The CDR3 is made up of 13 amino acids. In nucleotides, the CDR3 is TGCGCCAGCAGCCAAGTAGGAACCGAGGAGGCTTTCTTT. Its translation: CASSQVGTEEAFF.

The rearrangement uses TRBV6-5 and TRBJ2-7; D is ambiguous. The V gene lost 2 bases and the J gene lost 4 bases, with 9 bases spanning the gap. Germline CDR1 MNHEY, CDR2 SVGAGI. The CDR3 runs to 13 residues. CDR3 loop: CASSYGTGYEQYF. In DNA form, the CDR3 reads TGTGCCAGCAGTTACGGCACGGGTTACGAGCAGTACTTC.

The chain links TRBV18 to TRBJ2-3; 8 nucleotides line up with TRBD1. Germline V gives CDR1 KGHSH, CDR2 LQKENI. The V gene end was trimmed by 0 bases and the J gene end by 5 bases; junction bases not matched to a gene: 7. The CDR3 has 16 residues. CDR3 bases: TGTGCCAGCTCACCACCGTTCAGGGGGCGAGGAGATACGCAGTATTTT. This encodes CASSPPFRGRGDTQYF. Full variable domain (missing parts from reference TRBV18 and TRBJ2-3): NAGVMQNPRHLVRRRGQEARLRCSPMKGHSHVYWYRQLPEEGLKFMVYLQKENIIDESGMPKERFSAEFPKEGPSILRIQQVVRGDSAAYFCASSPPFRGRGDTQYFGPGTRLTVL.

This clone was seen a handful of times. V usage is TRBV27 and J usage is TRBJ2-3, with 9 nucleotides matching TRBD1. The length of the CDR3 is 15 residues. Germline V gives CDR1 MNHEY, CDR2 SMNVEV (reference sequence). V lost 2 bases and J lost 2; bases outside the gene matches: 2. CDR3 loop: CASSLGTGPTDTQYF. The CDR3 DNA reads as TGTGCCAGCAGTTTAGGGACAGGGCCCACAGATACGCAGTATTTT.

This chain uses TRBV5-8 with TRBJ1-2, with 8 bases aligning to TRBD1. Per the germline V gene, CDR1 is SGHTS and CDR2 is YDEGEE. V shed 2 bases and J 8 bases; nucleotides not matched to a gene: 8. The CDR3 is made up of 14 amino acids. The CDR3 DNA reads as TGTGCCAGCAGCTTTTCTCAGGGGGCGCAGGGCTACACCTTC. This gives the protein CASSFSQGAQGYTF.

V and J are TRBV19 and TRBJ1-2, with D perhaps TRBD1 (6 bases). Germline CDR1 reads LNHDA; CDR2 reads SQIVND (reference sequence). The CDR3 contains 15 residues. The V gene lost 1 base and the J gene lost 0 bases, with 9 bases spanning the gap. This CDR3 reads CASSIAQGANYGYTF. CDR3 nucleotides: TGTGCCAGTAGTATAGCACAGGGAGCTAACTATGGCTACACCTTC.

V usage is TRBV7-2 and J usage is TRBJ2-3; D may be TRBD2 (5 bases). Germline V gene lookup returns CDR1 SGHTA and CDR2 FQGNSA. The CDR3 is made up of 15 amino acids. Trimming shortened V by 5 bases and J by 0 bases, and 12 bases separated the two germline ends. The CDR3 is CASSPQAASTDTQYF. The CDR3 DNA reads TGTGCCAGCAGCCCCCAAGCGGCTAGCACAGATACGCAGTATTTT.

The rearrangement uses TRBV19 and TRBJ1-1, with D possibly matching TRBD1 (5 bases). Germline CDR1 and CDR2: LNHDA and SQIVND (reference sequence). Trimming cost V 1 base and J 0 bases, with 6 bases left between them. CDR3 length: 14 residues. This CDR3 is CASSIGGVNTEAFF. The CDR3 DNA sequence: TGTGCCAGTAGTATAGGGGGGGTGAACACTGAAGCTTTCTTT. The full variable domain, its missing parts supplied by reference TRBV19 and TRBJ1-1, is DGGITQSPKYLFRKEGQNVTLSCEQNLNHDAMYWYRQDPGQGLRLIYYSQIVNDFQKGDIAEGYSVSREKKESFPLTVTSAQKNPTAFYLCASSIGGVNTEAFFGQGTRLTVV.

This sequence joins TRBV27 and TRBJ2-3; D may be TRBD2 (6 bases). This CDR3 spans 15 amino acids. CDR1 and CDR2 from the germline V gene are MNHEY and SMNVEV (reference sequence). Trimming pared 7 bases from V and 6 bases from J, leaving 20 bases between. CDR3 residues: CASTTLGLSADTQYF. The CDR3 DNA sequence: TGTGCCAGCACAACCCTGGGACTTTCCGCTGATACGCAGTATTTT.

The chain has TRBV30 and TRBJ1-2; D possibly corresponds to TRBD1 (6 bases). Germline-derived CDR1 and CDR2 are GTSNPN and SVGIG (reference sequence). This CDR3 comprises 13 residues. Trimming cost V 0 bases and J 8 bases, with 13 bases left between them. Written as DNA, the CDR3 is TGTGCCTGGAGTGTTGACAGGTCGGCCGGCTACACCTTC. This encodes CAWSVDRSAGYTF.

This clone was recorded a few times. The chain couples TRBV13 to TRBJ2-5, with TRBD2 identical over 9 bases. Germline assignment: CDR1 PRHDT and CDR2 FYEKMQ (reference sequence). The V and J ends lost 5 bases and 1 base, in that order; junction bases with no gene match: 5. The CDR3 extends over 15 amino acids. CDR3 loop: CASSPRRGGQETQYF. DNA for the CDR3: TGTGCCAGCAGCCCCCGGCGGGGGGGCCAAGAGACCCAGTACTTC.

The V and J genes are TRBV9 and TRBJ2-1; 12 bases align to TRBD2. Germline CDR1 reads SGDLS; CDR2 reads YYNGEE. Trimming took 2 bases from V and 9 from J; bases not matched to a gene: 6. The CDR3 covers 15 residues. The DNA for the CDR3 is TGTGCCAGCAGCGTCCTAGCGGGAGGGTGGGGTGAGCAGTTCTTC. It encodes CASSVLAGGWGEQFF.